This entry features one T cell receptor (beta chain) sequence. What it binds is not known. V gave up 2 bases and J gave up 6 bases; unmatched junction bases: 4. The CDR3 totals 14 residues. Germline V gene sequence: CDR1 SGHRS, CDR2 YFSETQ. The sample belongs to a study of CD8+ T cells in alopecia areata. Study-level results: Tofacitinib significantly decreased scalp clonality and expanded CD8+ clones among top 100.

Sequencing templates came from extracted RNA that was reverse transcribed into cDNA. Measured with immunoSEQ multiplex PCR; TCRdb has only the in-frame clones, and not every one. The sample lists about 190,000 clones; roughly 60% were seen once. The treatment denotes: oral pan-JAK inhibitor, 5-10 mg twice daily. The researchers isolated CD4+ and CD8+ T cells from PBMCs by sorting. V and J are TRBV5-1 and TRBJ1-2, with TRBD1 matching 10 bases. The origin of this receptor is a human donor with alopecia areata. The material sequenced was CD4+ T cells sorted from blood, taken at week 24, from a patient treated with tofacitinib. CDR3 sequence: CASSLGQGEDGYTF. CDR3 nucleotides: TGCGCCAGCAGCTTAGGACAGGGGGAGGATGGCTACACCTTC.